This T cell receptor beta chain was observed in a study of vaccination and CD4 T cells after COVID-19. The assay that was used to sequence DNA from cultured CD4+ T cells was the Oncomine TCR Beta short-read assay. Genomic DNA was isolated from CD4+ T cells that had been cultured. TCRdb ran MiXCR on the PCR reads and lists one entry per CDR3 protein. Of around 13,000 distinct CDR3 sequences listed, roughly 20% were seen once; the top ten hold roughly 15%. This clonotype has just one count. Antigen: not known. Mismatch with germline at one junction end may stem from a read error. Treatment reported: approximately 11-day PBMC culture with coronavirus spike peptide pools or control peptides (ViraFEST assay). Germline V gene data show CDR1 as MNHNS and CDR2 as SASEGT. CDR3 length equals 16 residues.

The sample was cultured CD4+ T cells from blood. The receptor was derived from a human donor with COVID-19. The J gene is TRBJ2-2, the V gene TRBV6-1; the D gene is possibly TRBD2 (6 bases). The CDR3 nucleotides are TGTGCCAGCAGGACCCACGGGGGATCGAACACCGGGGCGCTGTTTTTT. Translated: CASRTHGGSNTGALFF.